The table lists the clone carrying this T cell receptor (beta chain) with a count of one. The CDR3 length is 14 residues. The V end was cut by 3 bases, the J end by 9 bases, with 12 bases between. CDR1 and CDR2 (germline): MNHEY, SMNVEV (reference sequence). Original processing methods: Quantification of nucleated cells was approximated via reference gene primer amplification. The data were produced by immunoSEQ multiplex PCR, yet TCRdb's version contains in-frame clones alone and is incomplete. The V and J calls and clone size were taken over from that table, and D and trimming were inferred from the DNA. The data hold under 150,000 clones, with approximately 88% observed a single time. The data were obtained in a study of blood T cell repertoires in COVID-19. Study-wide context: The study drew acute and convalescent COVID-19 samples from the United States, Italy and Spain. Sources were T cells, B-cell-depleted T cells, or PBMCs; the material itself was cDNA or gDNA.

The chain combines TRBV27 with TRBJ1-6; possibly TRBD1 for D (5 bases). The sample consisted of peripheral blood. The TCR comes from an elderly woman with acute or convalescent COVID-19. CDR3 coding DNA: TGTGCCAGCAGTTTTGGGCAGGGTGGTTCACCCCTCCACTTT. This encodes CASSFGQGGSPLHF.